These T cell receptor beta chains were read from a single sample in a study of breast tumors, draining lymph nodes, adjacent tissues. TCRdb processed the multiplex PCR reads anew with MiXCR; each CDR3 protein has one entry. The table lists more than 250,000 distinct CDR3 sequences, 30% to 35% of them singletons. Sequenced input: axillary lymph node tissue. The receptors were gathered from a female donor with breast cancer. Some clones in this sample may be carry-over from other donors' samples. The CDR3 runs from the conserved cysteine through the conserved F or W. Each record gives: D gene, V gene, J gene, CDR3 length, clone size, CDR3 DNA, CDR3 protein. The D gene is left open where the match is weak. Clone size, where shown, is once, few, many, or a class for clones that have expanded.

d_call: .; v_call: TRBV15; j_call: TRBJ1-6; cdr3_length: 12; clone_size: once; cdr3_nt: TGTGCCACCAGCGTGGGGAACCGACCCCTCCACTTT; cdr3_aa: CATSVGNRPLHF
d_call: TRBD2; v_call: TRBV20-1; j_call: TRBJ2-5; cdr3_length: 14; clone_size: many; cdr3_nt: TGCAGTGCTCAATCGGGAGGGACTAGAGAGACCCAGTACTTC; cdr3_aa: CSAQSGGTRETQYF
d_call: .; v_call: TRBV5-4; j_call: TRBJ2-3; cdr3_length: 14; clone_size: .; cdr3_nt: TGTGCCAACAGTACCATCGGGGCGAGGGATACGCAGTATTTT; cdr3_aa: CANSTIGARDTQYF
d_call: .; v_call: TRBV19; j_call: TRBJ1-2; cdr3_length: 15; clone_size: many; cdr3_nt: TGTGCCAGTTCCGACCCGGCGGCGGATAACTATGGCTACACCTTC; cdr3_aa: CASSDPAADNYGYTF
d_call: TRBD1; v_call: TRBV28; j_call: TRBJ1-5; cdr3_length: 15; clone_size: .; cdr3_nt: TGTGCCAGCAGTACTTACCGACAGGGTCAGAGGCCCCAGCATTTT; cdr3_aa: CASSTYRQGQRPQHF
d_call: TRBD1; v_call: TRBV7-2; j_call: TRBJ1-2; cdr3_length: 15; clone_size: many; cdr3_nt: TGTGCCAGCAGCGGACAGGGGCGACGTAACTATGGCTACACCTTC; cdr3_aa: CASSGQGRRNYGYTF
d_call: TRBD1; v_call: TRBV5-4; j_call: TRBJ1-4; cdr3_length: 16; clone_size: many; cdr3_nt: TGTGCCAGCAGCTTGGCCGGTACAGGGGACGATGAAAAACTGTTTTTT; cdr3_aa: CASSLAGTGDDEKLFF
d_call: TRBD1; v_call: TRBV20-1; j_call: TRBJ2-5; cdr3_length: 12; clone_size: .; cdr3_nt: TGCAGTGCTAGGCCAGGGGGAGAGACCCAGTACTTC; cdr3_aa: CSARPGGETQYF
d_call: .; v_call: TRBV4-1; j_call: TRBJ2-7; cdr3_length: 15; clone_size: many; cdr3_nt: TGCGCCAGCAGCCAACGAACAGGCAGCTCCTACGAGCAGTACTTC; cdr3_aa: CASSQRTGSSYEQYF
d_call: .; v_call: TRBV3-1; j_call: TRBJ2-1; cdr3_length: 15; clone_size: .; cdr3_nt: TGTGCCAGCAGCCAGCGTCAGGGGATATACAATGAGCAGTTCTTC; cdr3_aa: CASSQRQGIYNEQFF
d_call: .; v_call: TRBV2; j_call: TRBJ1-2; cdr3_length: 13; clone_size: many; cdr3_nt: TGTGCCAGCAACGCTAGGACTAACTATGGCTACACCTTC; cdr3_aa: CASNARTNYGYTF